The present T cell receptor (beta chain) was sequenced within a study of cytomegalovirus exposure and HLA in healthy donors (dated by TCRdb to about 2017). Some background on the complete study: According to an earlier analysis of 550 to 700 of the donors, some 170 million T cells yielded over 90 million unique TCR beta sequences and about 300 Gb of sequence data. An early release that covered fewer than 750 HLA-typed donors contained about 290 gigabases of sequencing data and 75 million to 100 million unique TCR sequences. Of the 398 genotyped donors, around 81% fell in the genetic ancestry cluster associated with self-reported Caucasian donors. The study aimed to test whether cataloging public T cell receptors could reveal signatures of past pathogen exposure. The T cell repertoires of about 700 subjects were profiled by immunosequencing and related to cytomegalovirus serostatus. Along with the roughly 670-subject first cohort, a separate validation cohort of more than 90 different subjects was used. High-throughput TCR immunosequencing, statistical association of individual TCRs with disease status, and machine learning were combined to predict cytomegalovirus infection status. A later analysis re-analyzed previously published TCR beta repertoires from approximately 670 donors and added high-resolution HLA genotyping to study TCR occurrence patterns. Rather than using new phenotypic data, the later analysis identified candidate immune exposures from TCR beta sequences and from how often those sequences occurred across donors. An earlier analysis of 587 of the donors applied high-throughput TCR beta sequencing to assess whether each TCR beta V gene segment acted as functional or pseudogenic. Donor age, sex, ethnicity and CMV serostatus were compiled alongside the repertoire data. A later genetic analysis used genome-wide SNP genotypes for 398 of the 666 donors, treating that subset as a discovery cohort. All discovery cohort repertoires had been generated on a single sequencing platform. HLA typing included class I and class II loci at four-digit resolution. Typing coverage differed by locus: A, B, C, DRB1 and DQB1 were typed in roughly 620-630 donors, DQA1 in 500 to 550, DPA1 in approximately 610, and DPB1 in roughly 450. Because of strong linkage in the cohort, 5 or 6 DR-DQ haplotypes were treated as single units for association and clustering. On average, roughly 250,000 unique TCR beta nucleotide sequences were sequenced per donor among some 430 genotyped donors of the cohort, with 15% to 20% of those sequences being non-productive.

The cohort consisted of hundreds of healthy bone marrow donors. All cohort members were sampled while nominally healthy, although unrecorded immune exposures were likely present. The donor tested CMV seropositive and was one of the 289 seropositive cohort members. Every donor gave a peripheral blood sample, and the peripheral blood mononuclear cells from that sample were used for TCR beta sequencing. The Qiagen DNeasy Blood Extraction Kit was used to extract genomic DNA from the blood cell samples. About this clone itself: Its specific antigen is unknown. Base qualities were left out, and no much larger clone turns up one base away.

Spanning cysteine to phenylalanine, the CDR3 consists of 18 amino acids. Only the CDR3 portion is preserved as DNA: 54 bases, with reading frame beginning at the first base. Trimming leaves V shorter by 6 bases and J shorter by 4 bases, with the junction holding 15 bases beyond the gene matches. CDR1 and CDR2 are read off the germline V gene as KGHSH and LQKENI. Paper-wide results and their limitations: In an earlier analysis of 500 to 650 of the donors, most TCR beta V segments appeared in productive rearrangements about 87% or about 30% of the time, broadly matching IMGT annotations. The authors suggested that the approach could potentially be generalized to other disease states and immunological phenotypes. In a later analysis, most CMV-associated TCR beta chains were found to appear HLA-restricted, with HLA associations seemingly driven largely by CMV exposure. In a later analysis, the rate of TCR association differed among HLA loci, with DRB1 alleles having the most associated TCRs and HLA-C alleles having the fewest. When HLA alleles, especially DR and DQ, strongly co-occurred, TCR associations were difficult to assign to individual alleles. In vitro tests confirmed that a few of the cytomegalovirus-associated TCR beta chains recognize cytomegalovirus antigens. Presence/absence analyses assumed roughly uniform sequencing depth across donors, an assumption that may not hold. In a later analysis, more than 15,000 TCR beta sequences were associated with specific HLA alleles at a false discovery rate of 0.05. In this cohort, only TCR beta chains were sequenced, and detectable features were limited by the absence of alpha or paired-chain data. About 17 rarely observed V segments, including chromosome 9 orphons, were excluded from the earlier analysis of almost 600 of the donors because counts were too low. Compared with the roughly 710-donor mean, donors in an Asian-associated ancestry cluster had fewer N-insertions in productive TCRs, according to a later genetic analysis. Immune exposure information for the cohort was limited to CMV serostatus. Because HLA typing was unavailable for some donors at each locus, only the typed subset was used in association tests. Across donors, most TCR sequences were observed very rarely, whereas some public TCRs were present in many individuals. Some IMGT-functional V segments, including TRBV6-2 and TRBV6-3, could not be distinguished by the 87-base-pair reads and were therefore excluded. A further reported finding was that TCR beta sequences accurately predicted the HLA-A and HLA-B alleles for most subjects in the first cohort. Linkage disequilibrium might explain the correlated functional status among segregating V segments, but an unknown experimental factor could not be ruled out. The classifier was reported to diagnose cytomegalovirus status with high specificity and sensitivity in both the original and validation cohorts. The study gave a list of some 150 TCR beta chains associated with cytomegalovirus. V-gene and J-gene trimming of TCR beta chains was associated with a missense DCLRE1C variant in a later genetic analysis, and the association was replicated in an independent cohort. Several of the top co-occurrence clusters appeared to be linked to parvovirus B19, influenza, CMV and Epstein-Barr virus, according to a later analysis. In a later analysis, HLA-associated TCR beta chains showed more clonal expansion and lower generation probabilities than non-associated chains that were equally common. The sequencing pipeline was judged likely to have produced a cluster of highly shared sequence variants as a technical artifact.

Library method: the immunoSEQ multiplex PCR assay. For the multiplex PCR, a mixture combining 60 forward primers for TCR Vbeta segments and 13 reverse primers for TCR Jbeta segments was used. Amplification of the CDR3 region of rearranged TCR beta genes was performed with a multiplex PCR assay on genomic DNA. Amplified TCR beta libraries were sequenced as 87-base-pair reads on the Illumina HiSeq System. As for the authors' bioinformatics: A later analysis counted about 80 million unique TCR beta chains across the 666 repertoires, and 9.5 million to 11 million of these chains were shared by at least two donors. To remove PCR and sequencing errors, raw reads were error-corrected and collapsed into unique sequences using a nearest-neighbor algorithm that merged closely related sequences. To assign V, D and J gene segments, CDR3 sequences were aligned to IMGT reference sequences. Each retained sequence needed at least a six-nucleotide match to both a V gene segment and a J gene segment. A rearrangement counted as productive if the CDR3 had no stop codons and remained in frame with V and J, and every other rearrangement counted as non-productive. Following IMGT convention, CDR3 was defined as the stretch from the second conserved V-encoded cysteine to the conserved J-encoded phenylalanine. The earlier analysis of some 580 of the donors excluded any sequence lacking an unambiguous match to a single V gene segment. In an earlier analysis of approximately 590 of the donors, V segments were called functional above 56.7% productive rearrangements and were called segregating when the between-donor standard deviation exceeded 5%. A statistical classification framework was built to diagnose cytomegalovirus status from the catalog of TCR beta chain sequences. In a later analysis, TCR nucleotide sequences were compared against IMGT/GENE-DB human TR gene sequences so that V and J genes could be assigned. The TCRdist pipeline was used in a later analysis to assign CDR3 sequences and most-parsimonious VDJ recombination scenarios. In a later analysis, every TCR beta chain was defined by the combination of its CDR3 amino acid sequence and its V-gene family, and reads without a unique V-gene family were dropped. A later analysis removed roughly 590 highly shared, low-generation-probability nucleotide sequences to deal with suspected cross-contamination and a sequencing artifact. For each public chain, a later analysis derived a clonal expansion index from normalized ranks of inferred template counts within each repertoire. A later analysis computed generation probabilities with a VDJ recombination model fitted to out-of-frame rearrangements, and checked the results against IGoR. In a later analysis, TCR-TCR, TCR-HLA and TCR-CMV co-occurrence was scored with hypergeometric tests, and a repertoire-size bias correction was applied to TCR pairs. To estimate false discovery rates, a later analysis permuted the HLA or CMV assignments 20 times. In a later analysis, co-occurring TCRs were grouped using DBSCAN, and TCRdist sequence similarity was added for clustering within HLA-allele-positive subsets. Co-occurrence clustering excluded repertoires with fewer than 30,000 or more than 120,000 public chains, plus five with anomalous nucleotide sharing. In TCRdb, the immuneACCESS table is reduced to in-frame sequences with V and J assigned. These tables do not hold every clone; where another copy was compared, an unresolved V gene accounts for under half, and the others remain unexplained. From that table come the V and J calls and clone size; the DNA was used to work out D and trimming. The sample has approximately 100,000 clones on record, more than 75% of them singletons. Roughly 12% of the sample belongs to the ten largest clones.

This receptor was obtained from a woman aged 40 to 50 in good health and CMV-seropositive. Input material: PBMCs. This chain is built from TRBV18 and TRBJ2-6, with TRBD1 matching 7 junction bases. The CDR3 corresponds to CASSQRQGLRSGANVLTF. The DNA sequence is TGTGCCAGCTCTCAACGACAGGGCCTTCGGTCCGGGGCCAACGTCCTGACTTTC.